The next 22 T cell receptor beta chains were all read from a single sample in a study of cytomegalovirus exposure and HLA in healthy donors. Use of 60 Vbeta and 13 Jbeta primers characterized the PCR. The table came from immunoSEQ multiplex PCR; TCRdb's copy has only in-frame clones and leaves some out. The repertoire consists of around 140,000 clones, with approximately 80% occurring once and the leading ten covering 0.94%. Material for sequencing was PBMCs. The receptors originated from a woman aged 60-70 years in good health and CMV-seronegative.

This clone was observed once. V and J are TRBV6-5 and TRBJ2-5, with D unclear. Trimming removed 11 bases at V and 2 bases at J, with 9 bases between. Germline V lookup: CDR1 MNHEY, CDR2 SVGAGI. The CDR3 length is 11 residues. This chain's CDR3 is CAARVQETQYF. In DNA, the CDR3 is TGTGCCGCCCGAGTACAAGAGACCCAGTACTTC.

This chain links TRBV5-6 with TRBJ2-1, with TRBD1 matching over 11 bases. Germline-derived CDR1 and CDR2 are SGHDT and YYEEEE. V gave up 0 bases and J gave up 2 bases; unmatched junction bases: 1. CDR3 length: 16 residues. DNA of the CDR3: TGTGCCAGCAGCTTGGTGGGACAGGGGGCCTACAATGAGCAGTTCTTC. This translates into CASSLVGQGAYNEQFF.

V gene TRBV5-1 combines with J gene TRBJ2-3; TRBD2 might be the D (6 bases). Germline loops: CDR1 SGHRS, CDR2 YFSETQ. V gave up 4 bases and J gave up 1 base, with 13 bases separating them. The CDR3 is made up of 15 amino acids. CDR3 amino acids: CASSMTSPGTDTQYF. CDR3 sequence (DNA): TGCGCCAGCAGCATGACTAGTCCGGGCACAGATACGCAGTATTTT.

The gene calls are TRBV14 and TRBJ1-2; D is uncertain. V lost 0 bases and J 8 bases, leaving 13 bases between the germline ends. CDR1 SGHDN and CDR2 FVKESK come from the germline V gene. The CDR3 is 14 amino acids. The CDR3 DNA reads TGTGCCAGCAGCCAAGATCGGGGATACCGGGGCTACACCTTC. This encodes CASSQDRGYRGYTF.

The J gene is TRBJ2-3, the V gene TRBV7-3; TRBD1 might be the D (5 bases). The germline V gene has CDR1 SGHTA and CDR2 FQGTGA. The CDR3 length is 16 residues. The ends were cut back, 2 bases at V and 1 base at J, with 13 bases in the middle. CDR3 sequence (DNA): TGTGCCAGCAGCTTAGGGGCAGGGTGGCGCACAGATACGCAGTATTTT. Protein sequence: CASSLGAGWRTDTQYF.

The rearrangement uses TRBV27 and TRBJ2-5, with D perhaps TRBD1 (6 bases). The V end was cut by 0 bases, the J end by 7 bases, with 12 bases between. The CDR3 extends over 14 amino acids. Germline-derived CDR1 and CDR2 are MNHEY and SMNVEV (reference sequence). DNA for the CDR3: TGTGCCAGCAGTTTATCGACAGGATTCGGGACCCAGTACTTC. Protein sequence: CASSLSTGFGTQYF.

Concerning this clone: Other DNA sequences in this sample translate to the same CDR3. The rearrangement joins TRBV5-1 to TRBJ2-3; 7 bases agree with TRBD2. The CDR3 runs 15 residues. Germline values: CDR1 SGHRS, CDR2 YFSETQ. V was clipped by 4 bases and J by 1 base; unmatched bases: 6. The DNA for the CDR3 is TGCGCCAGCAGCGGATCGCTAGCGGGCACAGATACGCAGTATTTT. The encoded protein is CASSGSLAGTDTQYF. Full variable domain (outside the CDR3, taken from reference TRBV5-1 and TRBJ2-3): KAGVTQTPRYLIKTRGQQVTLSCSPISGHRSVSWYQQTPGQGLQFLFEYFSETQRNKGNFPGRFSGRQFSNSRSEMNVSTLELGDSALYLCASSGSLAGTDTQYFGPGTRLTVL.

The chain couples TRBV6-4 to TRBJ2-3; possible D gene TRBD2, 6 bases. V was shortened by 0 bases and J by 0 bases, with 13 bases between the two germline ends. Per germline, CDR1 MRHNA and CDR2 SNTAGT. The CDR3 spans 17 residues. Here the CDR3 DNA reads TGTGCCAGCAGTGACTCTAGGGGAGGCTCTAGCACAGATACGCAGTATTTT. This gives the protein CASSDSRGGSSTDTQYF.

The chain combines TRBV5-1 with TRBJ1-1; 12 positions agree with TRBD1. The germline CDR1 and CDR2 sequences are SGHRS and YFSETQ. V dropped 3 bases and J dropped 0; count of bases not matched to a gene: 3. The CDR3 is made up of 16 amino acids. The CDR3 DNA is TGCGCCAGCAGCTGGGGGACAGGGGGCATGAACACTGAAGCTTTCTTT. It is translated as CASSWGTGGMNTEAFF.

J is TRBJ2-7 and V is TRBV27; 10 bases agree with TRBD2. CDR3 length: 15 amino acids. V gave up 3 bases and J gave up 7 bases; unmatched junction bases: 9. Germline CDR1 reads MNHEY; CDR2 reads SMNVEV (reference sequence). The CDR3 reads CASSFGLAGDREQYF. The CDR3 region has the DNA TGTGCCAGCAGTTTTGGGCTAGCGGGAGATCGGGAGCAGTACTTC.

In DNA, the CDR3 is TGTGCCAGCAGTTCTCCGGGACTAGAGAGCAATGAGCAGTTCTTC. As protein: CASSSPGLESNEQFF. V usage is TRBV28 and J usage is TRBJ2-1; 8 bases match TRBD2. The CDR3 is made up of 15 amino acids. The junction had 8 bases not matched to a gene; V was cut back by 4 bases and J by 6 bases. Germline V gene sequence: CDR1 MDHEN, CDR2 SYDVKM.

The chain recombines TRBV2 with TRBJ1-5, with TRBD1 as a possible D gene (6 bases). Germline values: CDR1 SNHLY, CDR2 FYNNEI. V lost 6 bases to trimming and J lost 2 bases, with 14 bases between them. The CDR3 has 15 amino acids. This CDR3 reads CASSEQGLRNQPQHF. The CDR3 DNA follows: TGTGCCAGCAGCGAACAGGGTTTGCGCAATCAGCCCCAGCATTTT.

The V call is TRBV7-2, the J call TRBJ1-3; maybe TRBD1 (5 bases). Per the germline V gene, CDR1 is SGHTA and CDR2 is FQGNSA. The V end was cut by 6 bases, the J end by 4 bases, with 13 bases between. This CDR3 is 14 amino acids long. The CDR3 sequence is CASSNRGSGNTIYF. The CDR3 coding sequence is TGTGCCAGCAGTAATAGGGGATCCGGAAACACCATATATTTT. Together with reference TRBV7-2 and TRBJ1-3, the CDR3 gives the full variable domain: GAGVSQSPSNKVTEKGKDVELRCDPISGHTALYWYRQSLGQGLEFLIYFQGNSAPDKSGLPSDRFSAERTGGSVSTLTIQRTQQEDSAVYLCASSNRGSGNTIYFGEGSWLTVV.

The rearrangement uses TRBV6-5 and TRBJ1-1, with 7 bases aligning to TRBD1. In germline, CDR1 is MNHEY, CDR2 SVGAGI. The CDR3 loop spans 15 amino acids. V was clipped by 5 bases and J by 2 bases; unmatched bases: 8. The DNA of the CDR3 is TGTGCCAGCAGTGCCTGGGGGACAGCTAACACTGAAGCTTTCTTT. It yields the protein CASSAWGTANTEAFF.

The chain couples TRBV27 to TRBJ2-7; D remains ambiguous. The CDR3 has 13 residues. V was shortened by 7 bases and J by 0 bases, with 10 bases between the two germline ends. Germline loops: CDR1 MNHEY, CDR2 SMNVEV (reference sequence). CDR3 residues: CASKSTSSYEQYF. CDR3 in DNA: TGTGCCAGCAAGAGTACGAGCTCCTACGAGCAGTACTTC.

This chain links TRBV5-1 with TRBJ1-1, with TRBD1 matching 7 bases. The trim removed 1 base at V and 4 bases at J, leaving 7 bases unmatched. Germline assignment: CDR1 SGHRS and CDR2 YFSETQ. The CDR3 sequence is 15 residues long. This CDR3 is CASSLSASGGTEAFF. Written as DNA, the CDR3 is TGCGCCAGCAGCTTGTCGGCGTCAGGGGGCACTGAAGCTTTCTTT.

The genes are TRBV7-2 and TRBJ1-3; 10 bases map to TRBD1. The CDR3 is made up of 16 amino acids. CDR1 is SGHTA, CDR2 FQGNSA, per germline. Losses at the gene ends were 1 base for V and 3 bases for J; bases not matched to a gene: 3. The CDR3 coding sequence is TGTGCCAGCAGCTTAGGACAGGGGGCGGGTGGAAACACCATATATTTT. This translates into CASSLGQGAGGNTIYF.

The chain employs TRBV5-1 and TRBJ2-3; maybe TRBD1 (5 bases). Germline CDR1 and CDR2: SGHRS and YFSETQ. The ends were cut back, 2 bases at V and 3 bases at J, with 7 bases in the middle. The CDR3 loop spans 13 amino acids. This CDR3 is CASSLTGTDTQYF. The CDR3 nucleotides read TGCGCCAGCAGCTTAACAGGAACAGATACGCAGTATTTT. Looking up the rest from reference TRBV5-1 and TRBJ2-3 gives the full variable domain: KAGVTQTPRYLIKTRGQQVTLSCSPISGHRSVSWYQQTPGQGLQFLFEYFSETQRNKGNFPGRFSGRQFSNSRSEMNVSTLELGDSALYLCASSLTGTDTQYFGPGTRLTVL.

CDR3 region: CASSVGGTGSGYTF. The DNA for the CDR3 is TGTGCCAGCAGCGTAGGAGGGACAGGGAGCGGCTACACCTTC. The rearrangement links TRBV9 to TRBJ1-2; 9 bases fit TRBD1. The J segment lost 8 bases and the V segment lost 0 bases, leaving 5 bases of the junction unmatched. This CDR3 is built from 14 residues. The V gene's germline CDR1 is SGDLS and CDR2 YYNGEE.

Concerning this clone: The junction and the germline gene differ at one end; a read error may be behind it. The rearrangement uses TRBV19 and TRBJ2-1, with D unresolved. Looked up from germline, CDR1 is LNHDA and CDR2 is SQIVND (reference sequence). The CDR3 covers 15 residues. The CDR3 here is CASISSINSHNEQFF. In nucleotides, the CDR3 is TGTGCCAGTATCTCCTCCATTAACTCCCACAATGAGCAGTTCTTC.

J is TRBJ1-5 and V is TRBV19; a weak D match, TRBD1 (5 bases). The germline V gene encodes CDR1 LNHDA and CDR2 SQIVND (reference sequence). The CDR3 contains 13 residues. Trimming left V 6 bases short and J 4 bases short, with 10 bases between. The CDR3 region is CASRGGRNQPQHF. DNA of the CDR3: TGTGCCAGTAGGGGGGGGAGAAATCAGCCCCAGCATTTT.

The chain employs TRBV6-1 and TRBJ1-1; tentatively, D is TRBD1 (5 bases). Germline V lookup: CDR1 MNHNS, CDR2 SASEGT. Trimming took 2 bases from V and 2 from J, leaving 15 bases between them. This CDR3 has 16 amino acids. The CDR3 protein is CASSEPLRGPNTEAFF. CDR3 DNA: TGTGCCAGCAGTGAACCTCTGCGGGGCCCTAACACTGAAGCTTTCTTT.